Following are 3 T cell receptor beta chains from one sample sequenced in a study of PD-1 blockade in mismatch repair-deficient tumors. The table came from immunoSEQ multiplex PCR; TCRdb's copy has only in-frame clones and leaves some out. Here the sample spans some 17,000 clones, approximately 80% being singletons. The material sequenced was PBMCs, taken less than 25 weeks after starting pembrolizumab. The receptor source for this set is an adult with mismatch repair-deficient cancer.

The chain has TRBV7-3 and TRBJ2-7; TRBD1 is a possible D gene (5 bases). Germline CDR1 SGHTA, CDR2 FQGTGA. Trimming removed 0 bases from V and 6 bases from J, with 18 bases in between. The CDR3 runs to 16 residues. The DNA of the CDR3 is TGTGCCAGCAGCTTAACGCCGGCAGGGAACGCCCGCGAGCAGTACTTC. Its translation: CASSLTPAGNAREQYF.

Here the CDR3 reads CASRTGNTGELFF. The CDR3 region has the DNA TGTGCCAGCAGGACGGGGAACACCGGGGAGCTGTTTTTT. The chain is built from TRBV6-1 and TRBJ2-2; D uncertain. CDR1 is MNHNS and CDR2 is SASEGT in the germline V gene. With 6 bases removed from V and 1 base from J, the gap between germline ends came to 6 bases. This CDR3 comprises 13 residues.

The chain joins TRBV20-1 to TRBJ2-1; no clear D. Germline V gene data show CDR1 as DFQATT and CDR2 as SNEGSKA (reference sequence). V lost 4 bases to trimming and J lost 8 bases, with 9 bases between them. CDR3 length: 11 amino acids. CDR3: CSATRFYEQFF. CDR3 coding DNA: TGCAGTGCTACTAGGTTTTATGAGCAGTTCTTC.